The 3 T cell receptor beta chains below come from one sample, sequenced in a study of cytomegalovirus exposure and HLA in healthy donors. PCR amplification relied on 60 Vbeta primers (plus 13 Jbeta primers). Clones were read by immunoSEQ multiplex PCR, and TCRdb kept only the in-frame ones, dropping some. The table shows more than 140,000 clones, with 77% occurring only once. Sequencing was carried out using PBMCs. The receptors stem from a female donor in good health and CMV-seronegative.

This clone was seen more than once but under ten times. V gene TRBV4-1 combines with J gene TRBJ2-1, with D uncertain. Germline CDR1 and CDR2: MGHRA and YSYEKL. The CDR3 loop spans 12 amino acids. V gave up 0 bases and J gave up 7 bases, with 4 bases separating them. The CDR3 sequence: CASSQDQNEQFF. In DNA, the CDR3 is TGCGCCAGCAGCCAAGATCAAAATGAGCAGTTCTTC.

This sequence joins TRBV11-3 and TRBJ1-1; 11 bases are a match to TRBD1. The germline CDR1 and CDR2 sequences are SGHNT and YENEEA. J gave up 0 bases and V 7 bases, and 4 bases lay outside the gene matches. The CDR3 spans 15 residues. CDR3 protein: CASTPGQGVNTEAFF. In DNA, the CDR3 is TGTGCCAGCACCCCGGGACAGGGGGTGAACACTGAAGCTTTCTTT.

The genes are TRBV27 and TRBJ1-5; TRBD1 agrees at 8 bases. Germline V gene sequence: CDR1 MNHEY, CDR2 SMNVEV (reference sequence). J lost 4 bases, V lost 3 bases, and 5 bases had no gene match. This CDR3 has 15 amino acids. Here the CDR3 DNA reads TGTGCCAGCAGTTTGGAAGGGACAGGTAATCAGCCCCAGCATTTT. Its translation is CASSLEGTGNQPQHF.